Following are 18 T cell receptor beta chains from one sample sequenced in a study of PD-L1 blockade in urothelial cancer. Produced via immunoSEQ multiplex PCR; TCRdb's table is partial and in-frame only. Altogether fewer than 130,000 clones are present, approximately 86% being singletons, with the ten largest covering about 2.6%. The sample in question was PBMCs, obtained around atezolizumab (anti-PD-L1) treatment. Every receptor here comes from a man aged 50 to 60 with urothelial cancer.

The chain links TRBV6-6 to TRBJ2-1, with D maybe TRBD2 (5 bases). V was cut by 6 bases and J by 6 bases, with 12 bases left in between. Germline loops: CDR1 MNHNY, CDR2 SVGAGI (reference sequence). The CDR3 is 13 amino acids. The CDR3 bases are TGTGCCAGCAGCAAAGAGGACTTCAATGAGCAGTTCTTC. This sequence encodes CASSKEDFNEQFF.

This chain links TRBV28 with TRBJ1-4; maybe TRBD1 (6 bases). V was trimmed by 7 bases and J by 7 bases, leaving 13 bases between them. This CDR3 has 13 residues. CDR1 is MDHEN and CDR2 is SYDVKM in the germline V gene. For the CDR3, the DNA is TGTGCCAGCAATACGGGACACCCTGAAAAACTGTTTTTT. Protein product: CASNTGHPEKLFF. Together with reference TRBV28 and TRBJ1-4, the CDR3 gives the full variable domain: DVKVTQSSRYLVKRTGEKVFLECVQDMDHENMFWYRQDPGLGLRLIYFSYDVKMKEKGDIPEGYSVSREKKERFSLILESASTNQTSMYLCASNTGHPEKLFFGSGTQLSVL.

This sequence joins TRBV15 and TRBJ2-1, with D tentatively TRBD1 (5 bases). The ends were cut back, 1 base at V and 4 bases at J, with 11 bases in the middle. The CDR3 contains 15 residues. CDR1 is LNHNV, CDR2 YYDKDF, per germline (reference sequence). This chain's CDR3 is CATSRGGADYNEQFF. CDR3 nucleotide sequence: TGTGCCACCAGCAGAGGTGGGGCGGATTACAATGAGCAGTTCTTC.

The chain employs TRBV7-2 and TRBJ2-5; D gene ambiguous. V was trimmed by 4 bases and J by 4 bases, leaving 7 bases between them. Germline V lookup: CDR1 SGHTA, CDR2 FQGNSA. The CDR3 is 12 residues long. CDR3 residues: CASSSRIETQYF. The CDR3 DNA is TGTGCCAGCAGCTCCAGGATAGAGACCCAGTACTTC.

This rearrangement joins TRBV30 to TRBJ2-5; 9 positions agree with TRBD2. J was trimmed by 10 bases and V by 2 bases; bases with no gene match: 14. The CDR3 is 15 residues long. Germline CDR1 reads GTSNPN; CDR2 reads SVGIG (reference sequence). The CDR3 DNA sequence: TGTGCCTGGAGTCAACTGGGGCTAGCGGGACTTGGCCAGTACTTC. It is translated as CAWSQLGLAGLGQYF. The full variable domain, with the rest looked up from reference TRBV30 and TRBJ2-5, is SQTIHQWPATLVQPVGSPLSLECTVEGTSNPNLYWYRQAAGRGLQLLFYSVGIGQISSEVPQNLSASRPQDRQFILSSKKLLLSDSGFYLCAWSQLGLAGLGQYFGPGTRLLVL.

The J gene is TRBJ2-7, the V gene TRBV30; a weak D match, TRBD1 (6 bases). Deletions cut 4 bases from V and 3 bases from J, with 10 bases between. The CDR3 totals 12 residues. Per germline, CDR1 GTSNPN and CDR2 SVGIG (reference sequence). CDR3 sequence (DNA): TGTGCCTGGAACAGGGACCACTACGAGCAGTACTTC. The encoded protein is CAWNRDHYEQYF.

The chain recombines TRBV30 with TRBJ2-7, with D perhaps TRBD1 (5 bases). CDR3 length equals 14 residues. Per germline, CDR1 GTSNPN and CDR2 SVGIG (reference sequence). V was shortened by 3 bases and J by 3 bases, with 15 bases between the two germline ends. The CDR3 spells CAWRRGPENYEQYF. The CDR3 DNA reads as TGTGCCTGGAGAAGGGGCCCGGAAAACTACGAGCAGTACTTC.

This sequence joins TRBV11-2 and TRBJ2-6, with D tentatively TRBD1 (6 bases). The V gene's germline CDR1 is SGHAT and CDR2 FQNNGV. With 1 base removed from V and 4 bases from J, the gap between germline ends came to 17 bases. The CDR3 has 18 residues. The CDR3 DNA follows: TGTGCCAGCAGCTTAGGAAGGATTGACAGGCCCGGGGCCAACGTCCTGACTTTC. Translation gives CASSLGRIDRPGANVLTF.

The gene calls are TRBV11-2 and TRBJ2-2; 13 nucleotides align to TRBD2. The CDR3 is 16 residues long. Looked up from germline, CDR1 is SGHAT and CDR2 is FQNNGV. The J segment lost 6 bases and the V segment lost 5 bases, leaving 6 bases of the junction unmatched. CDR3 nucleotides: TGTGCCAGCAGCCCGGGACTAGCGGGACTTGCCGGGGAGCTGTTTTTT. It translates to CASSPGLAGLAGELFF.

Here the CDR3 reads CASSQTTGSDNEKLFF. The CDR3 DNA reads TGCGCCAGCAGCCAAACTACAGGGTCAGATAATGAAAAACTGTTTTTT. The chain has TRBV4-1 and TRBJ1-4; TRBD1 might be the D (6 bases). The CDR3 covers 16 residues. Looked up from germline, CDR1 is MGHRA and CDR2 is YSYEKL. Trimming pared 2 bases from V and 4 bases from J, leaving 14 bases between.

CDR3 in DNA: TGTGCCTGGAGTAGTTTGAGCGGGAGAGCAAATGAGCAGTTCTTC. Translating gives CAWSSLSGRANEQFF. This chain links TRBV30 with TRBJ2-1, with 8 bases fitting TRBD2. Germline V lookup: CDR1 GTSNPN, CDR2 SVGIG (reference sequence). This CDR3 spans 15 amino acids. Trimming cost V 2 bases and J 7 bases; bases outside gene matches: 10.

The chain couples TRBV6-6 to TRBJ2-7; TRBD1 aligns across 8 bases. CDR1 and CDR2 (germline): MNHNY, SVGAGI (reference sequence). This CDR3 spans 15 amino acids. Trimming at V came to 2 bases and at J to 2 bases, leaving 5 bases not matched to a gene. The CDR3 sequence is CASSYTTGVAYEQYF. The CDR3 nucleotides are TGTGCCAGCAGTTACACGACAGGGGTTGCCTACGAGCAGTACTTC.

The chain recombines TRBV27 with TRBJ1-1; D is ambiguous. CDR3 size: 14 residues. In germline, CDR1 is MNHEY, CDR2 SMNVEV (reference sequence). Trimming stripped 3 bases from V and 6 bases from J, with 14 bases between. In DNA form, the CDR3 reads TGTGCCAGCAGTTTGTTATTAGGCGGGTCTGAAGCTTTCTTT. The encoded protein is CASSLLLGGSEAFF.

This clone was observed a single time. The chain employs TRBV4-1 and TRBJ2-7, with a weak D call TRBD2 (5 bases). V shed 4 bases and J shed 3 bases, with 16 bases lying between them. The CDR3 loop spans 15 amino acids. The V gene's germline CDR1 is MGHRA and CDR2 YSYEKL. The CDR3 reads CASSPGRADLYEQYF. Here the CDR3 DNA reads TGCGCCAGCAGCCCTGGGCGGGCAGACCTCTACGAGCAGTACTTC.

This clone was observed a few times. The CDR3 DNA reads as TGTGCCAGCAGCGTAGGACTAGCGGGAGTGTCCGGGGAGCTGTTTTTT. Translation gives CASSVGLAGVSGELFF. The chain couples TRBV9 to TRBJ2-2; 12 bases fit TRBD2. The trim removed 0 bases at V and 6 bases at J, leaving 3 bases unmatched. This CDR3 spans 16 amino acids. Germline assignment: CDR1 SGDLS and CDR2 YYNGEE.

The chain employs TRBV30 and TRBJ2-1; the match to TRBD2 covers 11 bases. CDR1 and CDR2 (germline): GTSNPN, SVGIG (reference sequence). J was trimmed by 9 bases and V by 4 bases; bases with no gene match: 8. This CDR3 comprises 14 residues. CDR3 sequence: CAWTAGTSGFEQFF. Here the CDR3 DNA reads TGTGCCTGGACTGCAGGGACTAGCGGCTTTGAGCAGTTCTTC.

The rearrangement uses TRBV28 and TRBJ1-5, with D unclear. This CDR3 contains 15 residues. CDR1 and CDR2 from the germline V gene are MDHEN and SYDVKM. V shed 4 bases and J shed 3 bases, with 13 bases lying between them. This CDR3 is CASSSPTGHNQPQHF. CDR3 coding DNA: TGTGCCAGCAGTTCCCCCACGGGTCACAATCAGCCCCAGCATTTT.

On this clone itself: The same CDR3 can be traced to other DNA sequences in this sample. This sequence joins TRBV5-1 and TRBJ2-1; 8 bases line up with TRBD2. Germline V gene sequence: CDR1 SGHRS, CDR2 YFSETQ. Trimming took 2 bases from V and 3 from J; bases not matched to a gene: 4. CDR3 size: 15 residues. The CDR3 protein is CASSLAGEIYNEQFF. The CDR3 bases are TGCGCCAGCAGCTTAGCGGGAGAAATCTACAATGAGCAGTTCTTC.